One and the same sample provided the 30 T cell receptor beta chains below, sequenced in a study of shared clonotypes between healthy human individuals. The naive CD8 fraction comprised CD45RO-negative cells positively selected for CCR7 and excluded terminally differentiated effector memory CD45RA+ cells. Only in-frame clones appear in the TCRdb table, and some are missing; sequencing was by immunoSEQ multiplex PCR. This sample has around 580,000 clones; roughly 98% occur once, and the top ten carry 0.3%. Sequenced sample: naive CD8+ T cells sorted from blood. Every receptor here comes from a man under 40 in good health.

V gene TRBV5-4 combines with J gene TRBJ2-3, with a weak D call TRBD1 (7 bases). Trimming removed 4 bases at V and 1 base at J, with 22 bases between. The length of the CDR3 is 18 residues. The germline gives CDR1 SGHNT, CDR2 YYREEE (reference sequence). The CDR3 region has the DNA TGTGCCAGCAGCGCCTTCGGGAGACAGGGAACGGGCACAGATACGCAGTATTTT. It is translated as CASSAFGRQGTGTDTQYF.

The gene calls are TRBV27 and TRBJ2-7; 10 nucleotides line up with TRBD2. V gave up 5 bases and J gave up 2 bases; unmatched junction bases: 9. The CDR3 runs 16 residues. The V gene's germline CDR1 is MNHEY and CDR2 SMNVEV (reference sequence). CDR3 protein: CASSPHWTSGTYEQYF. CDR3 nucleotide sequence: TGTGCCAGCAGTCCGCACTGGACTAGCGGTACCTACGAGCAGTACTTC.

This sequence joins TRBV14 and TRBJ2-1; possibly TRBD2 for D (6 bases). V gave up 1 base and J gave up 8 bases, with 15 bases separating them. CDR3 length: 15 amino acids. Germline CDR1 SGHDN, CDR2 FVKESK. CDR3 region: CASSQVAVRKDEQFF. The CDR3 region has the DNA TGTGCCAGCAGCCAAGTAGCGGTTCGAAAGGATGAGCAGTTCTTC.

This clone was seen more than once but under ten times. This chain connects TRBV6-1 to TRBJ2-7; 11 bases line up with TRBD2. V shed 4 bases, J shed 6 bases, and the junction held 11 bases outside the gene matches. Germline assignment: CDR1 MNHNS and CDR2 SASEGT. CDR3 length: 16 amino acids. The CDR3 nucleotides are TGTGCCAGCAGTGTGGAGACTAGCGGGATTCCGCCCGAGCAGTACTTC. Protein sequence: CASSVETSGIPPEQYF.

V gene TRBV21-1 combines with J gene TRBJ2-1. TRBV21-1 is classified as a pseudogene. CDR3 length: 16 residues. CDR3 sequence reads: CASRGVDHRPFSEQFF. CDR3 bases: TGTGCCAGCAGGGGGGTGGATCACAGGCCCTTCTCAGAGCAGTTCTTC.

This clone was observed a single time. The CDR3 sequence is CASRSPGLAGYEQYF. In nucleotides, the CDR3 is TGTGCCAGCAGAAGCCCGGGACTAGCGGGCTACGAGCAGTACTTC. The chain has TRBV27 and TRBJ2-7, with TRBD2 matching 12 bases. The CDR3 has 15 residues. V lost 6 bases, J lost 3 bases, and 6 bases stayed unmatched. The V gene's germline CDR1 is MNHEY and CDR2 SMNVEV (reference sequence).

The chain employs TRBV5-6 and TRBJ2-7; D is unclear. Trimming cost V 3 bases and J 2 bases, with 6 bases left between them. Germline CDR1 is SGHDT and CDR2 is YYEEEE. CDR3 length: 12 residues. For the CDR3, the DNA is TGTGCCAGCAGCTCAGTTGCCTACGAGCAGTACTTC. Its translation is CASSSVAYEQYF.

This chain connects TRBV4-2 to TRBJ1-1; D gene uncertain. Trimming left V 0 bases short and J 0 bases short, with 20 bases between. In germline, CDR1 is LGHNA, CDR2 YNFKEQ. The CDR3 is 19 amino acids. The CDR3 nucleotides read TGTGCCAGCAGCCAAGAGTCCCAGGCGGGAGGGTACATGAACACTGAAGCTTTCTTT. Its translation: CASSQESQAGGYMNTEAFF.

This sequence joins TRBV27 and TRBJ2-7; 9 bases match TRBD2. In germline, CDR1 is MNHEY, CDR2 SMNVEV (reference sequence). The V and J ends lost 4 bases and 2 bases, in that order; junction bases with no gene match: 6. This CDR3 region has 15 residues. Here the CDR3 DNA reads TGTGCCAGCAGTTCGATAGCGGGAGCCACCTACGAGCAGTACTTC. Encoded protein: CASSSIAGATYEQYF.

This chain links TRBV4-1 with TRBJ1-1; D might be TRBD1 (6 bases). CDR1 is MGHRA, CDR2 YSYEKL, per germline. Trimming cost V 0 bases and J 7 bases, with 15 bases left between them. CDR3 length equals 15 residues. The CDR3 loop is CASSQDQVGGLEAFF. CDR3 bases: TGCGCCAGCAGCCAAGATCAGGTTGGGGGCCTTGAAGCTTTCTTT.

This sequence joins TRBV6-5 and TRBJ2-3, with D possibly being TRBD1 or TRBD2 (6 bases each). The CDR3 consists of 15 residues. Germline V CDR1 and CDR2: MNHEY, SVGAGI. The V end was cut by 6 bases, the J end by 5 bases, with 18 bases between. The CDR3 DNA follows: TGTGCCAGCAGCCAGCGCAGGGGAGGTGGAGATACGCAGTATTTT. Translation: CASSQRRGGGDTQYF.

The chain uses TRBV11-2 and TRBJ2-3; tentative D call: TRBD1 (5 bases). Germline CDR1 is SGHAT and CDR2 is FQNNGV. V lost 1 base, J lost 5 bases, and 7 bases lay in between. This CDR3 is built from 13 residues. The CDR3 DNA reads TGTGCCAGCAGCTTAGCAAGGGGAGATACGCAGTATTTT. It translates to CASSLARGDTQYF. The full variable domain, with the rest looked up from reference TRBV11-2 and TRBJ2-3, is EAGVAQSPRYKIIEKRQSVAFWCNPISGHATLYWYQQILGQGPKLLIQFQNNGVVDDSQLPKDRFSAERLKGVDSTLKIQPAKLEDSAVYLCASSLARGDTQYFGPGTRLTVL.

This clone was found once. The chain is built from TRBV7-2 and TRBJ1-1; tentative D call: TRBD1 (5 bases). The germline V gene encodes CDR1 SGHTA and CDR2 FQGNSA. The CDR3 runs to 14 residues. V lost 5 bases and J lost 4, with 14 bases in between. CDR3 amino acids: CASSHEGASTEAFF. DNA for the CDR3: TGTGCCAGCAGCCACGAAGGGGCTTCCACTGAAGCTTTCTTT.

The V and J genes are TRBV5-1 and TRBJ2-3; TRBD2 might be the D (5 bases). From germline, CDR1 is SGHRS and CDR2 YFSETQ. The germline V and J ends were trimmed by 0 bases and 2 bases, with 13 bases remaining between them. CDR3 length: 16 amino acids. The CDR3 sequence: CASSLVEVGDTDTQYF. In nucleotides, the CDR3 is TGCGCCAGCAGCTTGGTTGAGGTCGGGGACACAGATACGCAGTATTTT.

This rearrangement joins TRBV7-2 to TRBJ1-4; no clear D. Per germline, CDR1 SGHTA and CDR2 FQGNSA. With 4 bases removed from V and 11 bases from J, the gap between germline ends came to 14 bases. The CDR3 sequence is 13 residues long. The CDR3 spells CASSSASFEKLFF. CDR3 nucleotides: TGTGCCAGCAGCTCCGCCTCGTTTGAGAAACTGTTTTTT. The whole variable domain, remainder taken from reference TRBV7-2 and TRBJ1-4, is GAGVSQSPSNKVTEKGKDVELRCDPISGHTALYWYRQSLGQGLEFLIYFQGNSAPDKSGLPSDRFSAERTGGSVSTLTIQRTQQEDSAVYLCASSSASFEKLFFGSGTQLSVL.

Here the CDR3 reads CASSQVRTSGSSTDTQYF. The DNA for the CDR3 is TGCGCCAGCAGCCAAGTACGGACTAGCGGTTCTAGCACAGATACGCAGTATTTT. The chain uses TRBV4-1 and TRBJ2-3, with TRBD2 matching 10 bases. The CDR3 runs to 18 residues. With V trimmed by 1 base and J by 0 bases, 7 bases remained unmatched. The germline V gene encodes CDR1 MGHRA and CDR2 YSYEKL.

V gene TRBV10-3 combines with J gene TRBJ1-2; D is undetermined. The CDR3 extends over 13 amino acids. Trimming shortened V by 2 bases and J by 6 bases, and 10 bases separated the two germline ends. Germline V lookup: CDR1 ENHRY, CDR2 SYGVKD. The CDR3 DNA reads as TGTGCCATCAGTGAGAGTTTCGGGGATGGCTACACCTTC. It translates to CAISESFGDGYTF.

The rearrangement uses TRBV19 and TRBJ2-7; 8 bases are shared with TRBD1. Germline CDR1 is LNHDA and CDR2 is SQIVND (reference sequence). With 7 bases clipped from V and 2 bases from J, the junction kept 7 bases outside the gene matches. The CDR3 is 14 amino acids. CDR3 nucleotide sequence: TGTGCCAGTACCGAGGGACAGGTCCCCTACGAGCAGTACTTC. Amino acids: CASTEGQVPYEQYF.

This clone was recorded once. The chain links TRBV6-6 to TRBJ2-3; 10 nucleotides match TRBD2. V lost 6 bases to trimming and J lost 2 bases; unmatched junction nucleotides: 8. CDR3 length: 16 residues. Germline CDR1 MNHNY, CDR2 SVGAGI (reference sequence). Here the CDR3 reads CASRPVGLAVTDTQYF. The CDR3 nucleotides are TGTGCCAGCAGGCCAGTCGGACTAGCGGTCACAGATACGCAGTATTTT.

The rearrangement links TRBV11-2 to TRBJ1-2; no clear D. This CDR3 region has 13 residues. From germline, CDR1 is SGHAT and CDR2 FQNNGV. V lost 1 base and J 7 bases, leaving 10 bases between the germline ends. For the CDR3, the DNA is TGTGCCAGCAGCTTAGCGCCGTACAGTGGCTACACCTTC. Translated: CASSLAPYSGYTF.

This chain uses TRBV28 with TRBJ2-2; 7 positions agree with TRBD2. The CDR3 totals 19 residues. Unmatched junction bases numbered 15, after V lost 3 bases and J lost 2 bases. In germline, CDR1 is MDHEN, CDR2 SYDVKM. The CDR3 spells CASSFPPGSSGFNTGELFF. The CDR3 DNA follows: TGTGCCAGCAGTTTCCCCCCGGGGAGTAGCGGGTTTAACACCGGGGAGCTGTTTTTT.

The chain couples TRBV9 to TRBJ2-5, with D perhaps TRBD1 (6 bases). The CDR3 is made up of 15 amino acids. V was clipped by 1 base and J by 3 bases, with 13 bases between them. Germline V gene data show CDR1 as SGDLS and CDR2 as YYNGEE. CDR3 sequence: CASSVRAGVEETQYF. The CDR3 nucleotides are TGTGCCAGCAGCGTAAGGGCAGGGGTAGAAGAGACCCAGTACTTC.

The chain couples TRBV28 to TRBJ1-2, with 12 bases fitting TRBD1. The V segment lost 5 bases and the J segment 4 bases; nucleotides outside the gene matches: 11. The CDR3 has 17 residues. CDR1 MDHEN and CDR2 SYDVKM come from the germline V gene. The CDR3 DNA reads TGTGCCAGCAGTAACCCGGGACAGGGGGCGATCGGCTATGGCTACACCTTC. Encoded protein: CASSNPGQGAIGYGYTF.

This rearrangement joins TRBV5-4 to TRBJ2-2; 9 nucleotides align to TRBD2. J was trimmed by 5 bases and V by 0 bases; bases with no gene match: 11. The V gene's germline CDR1 is SGHNT and CDR2 YYREEE (reference sequence). The CDR3 is made up of 18 amino acids. The CDR3 reads CASSLAPTSGGETGELFF. CDR3 DNA: TGTGCCAGCAGCTTGGCACCGACTAGCGGAGGGGAAACCGGGGAGCTGTTTTTT. Combining the CDR3 with reference TRBV5-4 and TRBJ2-2 gives the whole variable domain ETGVTQSPTHLIKTRGQQVTLRCSSQSGHNTVSWYQQALGQGPQFIFQYYREEENGRGNFPPRFSGLQFPNYSSELNVNALELDDSALYLCASSLAPTSGGETGELFFGEGSRLTVL.

The chain has TRBV29-1 and TRBJ2-1, with D maybe TRBD2 (7 bases). Per germline, CDR1 SQVTM and CDR2 ANQGSEA. V lost 7 bases and J 13 bases, leaving 20 bases between the germline ends. The CDR3 runs 12 residues. CDR3 DNA sequence: TGCAGCGCATCGCGGGGGCCAGGGGATCAGTTCTTC. Residues: CSASRGPGDQFF.

The table lists this clone with a count of one. The V gene is TRBV27, the J gene TRBJ2-7, with D maybe TRBD2 (5 bases). The CDR3 has 14 amino acids. The germline V gene encodes CDR1 MNHEY and CDR2 SMNVEV (reference sequence). V lost 4 bases and J lost 3, with 13 bases in between. CDR3 sequence: CASSSHRENYEQYF. CDR3 DNA: TGTGCCAGCAGTTCTCACCGGGAAAACTACGAGCAGTACTTC.

J is TRBJ2-1 and V is TRBV4-1; 8 positions match TRBD1. CDR1 is MGHRA and CDR2 is YSYEKL in the germline V gene. V was pared by 2 bases and J by 5 bases, with 2 bases of the junction left unmatched. This CDR3 spans 14 amino acids. The CDR3 nucleotides read TGCGCCAGCAGCCAATGGACAGGGCACAATGAGCAGTTCTTC. Translating gives CASSQWTGHNEQFF.

The chain employs TRBV10-3 and TRBJ1-2; D not certain. The V gene's germline CDR1 is ENHRY and CDR2 SYGVKD. This CDR3 is built from 16 residues. The V gene lost 0 bases and the J gene lost 6 bases, with 17 bases spanning the gap. CDR3 in DNA: TGTGCCATCAGTGAGTCGGTAGCGGCGGCCAGGAATGGCTACACCTTC. It translates to CAISESVAAARNGYTF.

The V call is TRBV5-1, the J call TRBJ2-1, with TRBD2 matching 16 bases. Germline CDR1 is SGHRS and CDR2 is YFSETQ. Trimming cost V 4 bases and J 9 bases; bases outside gene matches: 13. The CDR3 runs 18 residues. In nucleotides, the CDR3 is TGCGCCAGCAGCCCGGAGGGACTAGCGGGAGGGGATATCGGTGAGCAGTTCTTC. Amino acid sequence: CASSPEGLAGGDIGEQFF. The full variable domain, with the rest looked up from reference TRBV5-1 and TRBJ2-1, is KAGVTQTPRYLIKTRGQQVTLSCSPISGHRSVSWYQQTPGQGLQFLFEYFSETQRNKGNFPGRFSGRQFSNSRSEMNVSTLELGDSALYLCASSPEGLAGGDIGEQFFGPGTRLTVL.

The chain is built from TRBV29-1 and TRBJ2-7; D tentatively reads TRBD1 or TRBD2 (5 bases each). The germline V and J ends were trimmed by 6 bases and 1 base, with 13 bases remaining between them. The CDR3 has 13 amino acids. Germline loops: CDR1 SQVTM, CDR2 ANQGSEA. The chain's CDR3 is CSVWGRGSYEQYF. CDR3 coding DNA: TGCAGCGTGTGGGGGAGAGGTTCCTACGAGCAGTACTTC.